This entry lists 17 T cell receptor beta chains sequenced from one sample in a study of CD8+CD57+ T cells in acquired aplastic anemia. Using genomic DNA as the template, TCR beta VDJ and CDR3 profiling was carried out. One entry per CDR3 protein, called by TCRdb with MiXCR from the reads. The table has around 430,000 distinct CDR3 sequences, approximately 32% seen once; the top ten hold 0.82%. Before being chosen for sequencing, patients had shown CD8+CD57+ cell expansion by flow cytometry. The sequenced sample consisted of sorted CD4+, CD8+, or CD8+CD57+ T cells (not recorded which) from PBMCs. These receptors were taken from a human donor with aplastic anemia.

V is TRBV11-2 and J is TRBJ2-1, with TRBD1 matching 9 bases. V shed 5 bases and J 3 bases; nucleotides not matched to a gene: 5. The CDR3 consists of 15 residues. Germline CDR1 is SGHAT and CDR2 is FQNNGV. CDR3 sequence (DNA): TGTGCCAGCAGCCCCGGGACAGGGAACTACAATGAGCAGTTCTTC. Protein product: CASSPGTGNYNEQFF.

The rearrangement joins TRBV7-6 to TRBJ1-5; 7 nucleotides line up with TRBD1. This CDR3 has 16 amino acids. CDR1 and CDR2 from the germline V gene are SGHVS and FNYEAQ. The J segment lost 0 bases and the V segment lost 5 bases, leaving 7 bases of the junction unmatched. Here the CDR3 reads CASSPGTAYSNQPQHF. The CDR3 DNA reads as TGTGCCAGCAGCCCAGGGACAGCATATAGCAATCAGCCCCAGCATTTT.

The V and J genes are TRBV2 and TRBJ1-5; no clear D. In germline, CDR1 is SNHLY, CDR2 FYNNEI. Trimming removed 6 bases at V and 0 bases at J, with 18 bases between. The CDR3 is 17 residues long. In DNA form, the CDR3 reads TGTGCCAGCAGCCCGAGGTCCAGCCAATATAGCAATCAGCCCCAGCATTTT. Translated: CASSPRSSQYSNQPQHF.

The chain uses TRBV10-3 and TRBJ2-5, with 13 bases that match TRBD2. Trimming removed 11 bases from V and 2 bases from J; junction bases left unmatched: 5. CDR3 size: 14 residues. Germline V gene sequence: CDR1 ENHRY, CDR2 SYGVKD. The CDR3 sequence is CASGLAGEQETQYF. The CDR3, as DNA: TGTGCCTCAGGACTAGCGGGGGAACAAGAGACCCAGTACTTC.

This clonotype appeared a few times. The V and J genes are TRBV11-2 and TRBJ2-3; D is perhaps TRBD1 or TRBD2 (6 bases each). The CDR3 loop spans 17 amino acids. Germline V gene lookup returns CDR1 SGHAT and CDR2 FQNNGV. Trimming shortened V by 1 base and J by 0 bases, and 14 bases separated the two germline ends. The CDR3 reads CASSLVAGQTSTDTQYF. As DNA, the CDR3 is TGTGCCAGCAGCTTAGTGGCGGGACAAACTAGCACAGATACGCAGTATTTT.

This clonotype was counted ten times or more. The chain links TRBV6-5 to TRBJ1-2; tentatively, D is TRBD1 (6 bases). V was shortened by 2 bases and J by 9 bases, with 16 bases between the two germline ends. Germline V CDR1 and CDR2: MNHEY, SVGAGI. CDR3 length: 14 amino acids. CDR3 nucleotide sequence: TGTGCCAGCAGTTACCGTGGGACAACGGATCGCTACACCTTC. It encodes CASSYRGTTDRYTF.

This clonotype was counted ten times or more. The chain is built from TRBV2 and TRBJ2-7; TRBD1 agrees at 7 bases. With V trimmed by 7 bases and J by 3 bases, 9 bases remained unmatched. The CDR3 is 14 amino acids. CDR1 and CDR2 from the germline V gene are SNHLY and FYNNEI. The CDR3 DNA reads TGTGCCAGCAACCCGGGACAGTATTTCTACGAGCAGTACTTC. As protein: CASNPGQYFYEQYF.

This clonotype showed up many times. The chain carries TRBV7-6 and TRBJ1-6; TRBD1 is a possible D gene (6 bases). This CDR3 has 17 residues. CDR1 is SGHVS and CDR2 is FNYEAQ in the germline V gene. The V end was cut by 5 bases, the J end by 3 bases, with 17 bases between. In DNA form, the CDR3 reads TGTGCCAGCAGCCTCCCGGGGCAGGGGCTCTATAATTCACCCCTCCACTTT. This gives the protein CASSLPGQGLYNSPLHF.

This clonotype showed up just a few times. The chain recombines TRBV5-4 with TRBJ1-2, with D possibly matching TRBD1 (6 bases). The germline CDR1 and CDR2 sequences are SGHNT and YYREEE (reference sequence). The CDR3 has 15 amino acids. V lost 4 bases and J lost 2, with 15 bases in between. For the CDR3, the DNA is TGTGCCAGCAGCCCGATGAACAGGGAAAACTATGGCTACACCTTC. It yields the protein CASSPMNRENYGYTF. Supplemented by reference TRBV5-4 and TRBJ1-2, the full variable domain reads ETGVTQSPTHLIKTRGQQVTLRCSSQSGHNTVSWYQQALGQGPQFIFQYYREEENGRGNFPPRFSGLQFPNYSSELNVNALELDDSALYLCASSPMNRENYGYTFGSGTRLTVV.

The chain joins TRBV29-1 to TRBJ1-5, with D possibly matching TRBD1 (6 bases). The CDR3 totals 12 residues. Trimming left V 4 bases short and J 7 bases short, with 11 bases between. CDR1 is SQVTM and CDR2 is ANQGSEA in the germline V gene. This CDR3 reads CSVGTGLQPQHF. The CDR3 DNA reads as TGCAGCGTTGGTACAGGGCTACAGCCCCAGCATTTT.

The chain uses TRBV7-9 and TRBJ2-2, with D perhaps TRBD1 (5 bases). Germline values: CDR1 SEHNR, CDR2 FQNEAQ (reference sequence). The V end lost 5 bases, the J end lost 4 bases, and 8 bases lay between the germline ends. The CDR3 consists of 13 residues. In nucleotides, the CDR3 is TGTGCCAGCAGCAATCAGGGCACCGGGGAGCTGTTTTTT. It encodes CASSNQGTGELFF.

Worth noting for this clonotype: Mismatch with germline at one junction end may stem from a read error. The chain employs TRBV6-5 and TRBJ2-7; maybe TRBD1 (6 bases). There are 13 residues in the CDR3. Germline CDR1 is MNHEY and CDR2 is SVGAGI. The CDR3 nucleotides read TGTGCCGGCAGTTCCGGGACAAAAACGGCGCAGTACTTC. This gives the protein CAGSSGTKTAQYF.

There are many counts of this clonotype. The V call is TRBV7-8, the J call TRBJ1-2; 10 nucleotides match TRBD1. V was clipped by 4 bases and J by 2 bases; unmatched bases: 7. Germline V CDR1 and CDR2: SGHVS, FQNEAQ. The length of the CDR3 is 16 residues. The CDR3 protein is CASSWRTGGLNYGYTF. CDR3 nucleotide sequence: TGTGCCAGCAGCTGGAGGACAGGGGGGCTAAACTATGGCTACACCTTC.

This clonotype was observed at least ten times. The V and J genes are TRBV29-1 and TRBJ1-2; a possible D gene is TRBD1 (5 bases). V was clipped by 6 bases and J by 0 bases, with 14 bases between them. Germline CDR1 is SQVTM and CDR2 is ANQGSEA. There are 14 residues in the CDR3. In nucleotides, the CDR3 is TGCAGCGTCGAACGACCGACAGCTAACTATGGCTACACCTTC. Amino acids: CSVERPTANYGYTF.

This clonotype was seen many times. The chain carries TRBV6-1 and TRBJ1-6; 8 bases map to TRBD1. Trimming at V came to 6 bases and at J to 10 bases, leaving 5 bases not matched to a gene. This CDR3 is 13 amino acids long. Germline-derived CDR1 and CDR2 are MNHNS and SASEGT. The CDR3 DNA follows: TGTGCCAGCAGAGGACAGGGCGAATCACCCCTCCACTTT. Translation gives CASRGQGESPLHF.

This clonotype has ten or more counts. This rearrangement joins TRBV7-2 to TRBJ2-7, with D perhaps TRBD2 (5 bases). V lost 5 bases, J lost 6 bases, and 23 bases lay in between. Germline V CDR1 and CDR2: SGHTA, FQGNSA. The CDR3 length is 16 residues. This chain's CDR3 is CASSDAGRLFGVEQYF. The DNA of the CDR3 is TGTGCCAGCAGCGATGCTGGCAGACTATTCGGGGTCGAGCAGTACTTC.

This clonotype showed up many times. This chain uses TRBV29-1 with TRBJ1-2; D remains unclear. CDR1 and CDR2 from the germline V gene are SQVTM and ANQGSEA. The germline V and J ends were trimmed by 3 bases and 4 bases, with 6 bases remaining between them. The CDR3 covers 11 residues. CDR3 DNA sequence: TGCAGCGTTGAGGAGGGCTATGGCTACACCTTC. Its translation is CSVEEGYGYTF.